These 26 T cell receptor beta chains share one sample of origin, sequenced in a study of regulatory T cells in long-lasting Graves disease. With iRepertoire HTBI primers and Arm-PCR of CDR3 regions, TCR beta libraries were built. TCRdb called the multiplex PCR reads again in MiXCR, with one record for every CDR3 protein. Here the sample spans about 470,000 distinct CDR3 sequences, about 22% being singletons. Indicated time point: persistent/refractory GD, antithyroid drugs over 5 years with positive TRAb. After RNA was extracted from PBMCs, the TCR library was made from it. The material was peripheral blood mononuclear cells (PBMCs), obtained when the disease was refractory, from a patient treated with antithyroid drugs. The source of these receptors is a female donor with Graves disease.

This clonotype appeared many times. The chain has TRBV3-1 and TRBJ1-4; possible D gene TRBD1, 5 bases. The V gene lost 0 bases and the J gene lost 8 bases, with 22 bases spanning the gap. CDR3 length: 18 residues. Germline loops: CDR1 LGHDT, CDR2 YNNKEL (reference sequence). Written as DNA, the CDR3 is TGTGCCAGCAGCCAAGAGAGGTCCGAAGGGGTTTTGACCGAAAAACTGTTTTTT. Its translation is CASSQERSEGVLTEKLFF.

This clonotype has ten or more counts. CDR3 residues: CASSQTGGGSPLHF. Written as DNA, the CDR3 is TGTGCCAGCAGCCAAACAGGGGGAGGGTCACCCCTCCACTTT. The chain is built from TRBV7-9 and TRBJ1-6; 8 bases fit TRBD1. Germline lookup yields CDR1 SEHNR and CDR2 FQNEAQ (reference sequence). CDR3 length: 14 amino acids. J gave up 10 bases and V 5 bases, and 7 bases lay outside the gene matches.

This clonotype was counted ten times or more. V is TRBV2 and J is TRBJ2-7; D is ambiguous. Trimming cost V 5 bases and J 4 bases, with 6 bases left between them. This CDR3 has 11 amino acids. Germline V gene lookup returns CDR1 SNHLY and CDR2 FYNNEI. CDR3 residues: CASSRPYEQYF. CDR3 in DNA: TGTGCCAGCAGTCGGCCGTACGAGCAGTACTTC.

This clonotype has a handful of counts. The J gene is TRBJ2-7, the V gene TRBV6-2 or TRBV6-3, with no clear D. V shed 7 bases and J shed 0 bases, with 7 bases lying between them. Germline-derived CDR1 and CDR2 are MNHEY and SVGEGT. The CDR3 covers 12 residues. The CDR3 loop is CASTESSYEQYF. CDR3 coding DNA: TGTGCCAGCACCGAGAGCTCCTACGAGCAGTACTTC.

This clonotype was observed at least ten times. The chain recombines TRBV5-1 with TRBJ2-4; D gene uncertain. This CDR3 spans 13 amino acids. Germline V gene lookup returns CDR1 SGHRS and CDR2 YFSETQ. V shed 0 bases and J shed 11 bases, with 12 bases lying between them. The DNA of the CDR3 is TGCGCCAGCAGCTTGGAGTGGGGTAGGGTTCAGTACTTC. This encodes CASSLEWGRVQYF.

This clonotype was recorded many times. The chain joins TRBV28 to TRBJ1-2; TRBD1 matches 7 bases. The CDR3 has 14 residues. In germline, CDR1 is MDHEN, CDR2 SYDVKM. V dropped 6 bases and J dropped 7; count of bases not matched to a gene: 11. In nucleotides, the CDR3 is TGTGCCAGCAGACCGGACAGGTCTCAGGGTGGCTACACCTTC. Its translation: CASRPDRSQGGYTF.

In this sample, this clonotype turned up many times. The chain is built from TRBV29-1 and TRBJ2-2; D call uncertain. V lost 4 bases, J lost 7 bases, and 19 bases lay in between. In germline, CDR1 is SQVTM, CDR2 ANQGSEA. This CDR3 is 15 amino acids long. CDR3 sequence: CSVGMGPARDGELFF. CDR3 nucleotides: TGCAGCGTTGGAATGGGTCCAGCACGCGACGGGGAGCTGTTTTTT.

The sample holds many counts of this clonotype. The V and J genes are TRBV11-2 and TRBJ2-7; D is undetermined. The germline V gene has CDR1 SGHAT and CDR2 FQNNGV. The CDR3 extends over 12 amino acids. Trimming stripped 7 bases from V and 5 bases from J, with 12 bases between. CDR3 nucleotide sequence: TGTGCCAGCACCTTCTGGGATGACGAGCAGTACTTC. It specifies CASTFWDDEQYF.

This clonotype was seen only a few times. This sequence joins TRBV20-1 and TRBJ2-6, with D unresolved. This CDR3 is 12 amino acids long. Germline-derived CDR1 and CDR2 are DFQATT and SNEGSKA (reference sequence). Trimming pared 4 bases from V and 4 bases from J, leaving 5 bases between. The CDR3 DNA is TGCAGTGCTATCTCCGGGGCCAACGTCCTGACTTTC. Protein: CSAISGANVLTF.

The chain combines TRBV20-1 with TRBJ2-7; TRBD2 matches 14 bases. Unmatched junction bases numbered 3, after V lost 6 bases and J lost 5 bases. Germline V gene sequence: CDR1 DFQATT, CDR2 SNEGSKA (reference sequence). The CDR3 is 13 residues long. The CDR3 region is CSAGTSGSHEQYF. CDR3 sequence (DNA): TGCAGTGCCGGGACTAGCGGGAGCCACGAGCAGTACTTC.

This clonotype was seen ten or more times. This chain uses TRBV2 with TRBJ2-5, with TRBD1 matching 12 bases. The CDR3 runs to 15 residues. CDR1 and CDR2 from the germline V gene are SNHLY and FYNNEI. V was clipped by 4 bases and J by 5 bases; unmatched bases: 5. The CDR3 region is CASSAGTGGVETQYF. In nucleotides, the CDR3 is TGTGCCAGCAGTGCGGGGACAGGGGGCGTTGAGACCCAGTACTTC.

J is TRBJ2-7 and V is TRBV3-1; TRBD2 might be the D (5 bases). The CDR3 extends over 13 amino acids. CDR1 LGHDT and CDR2 YNNKEL come from the germline V gene (reference sequence). The germline V and J ends were trimmed by 6 bases and 5 bases, with 14 bases remaining between them. The CDR3, as DNA: TGTGCCAGCAGAGGGAGAGGGTACAACGAGCAGTACTTC. Amino acid sequence: CASRGRGYNEQYF.

The rearrangement links TRBV15 to TRBJ1-1; TRBD1 is a possible D gene (5 bases). The CDR3 spans 16 residues. Germline CDR1 reads LNHNV; CDR2 reads YYDKDF (reference sequence). V lost 3 bases to trimming and J lost 1 base, with 15 bases between them. The chain's CDR3 is CATSSGGGVRNTEAFF. As DNA, the CDR3 is TGTGCCACCAGCAGTGGGGGTGGGGTCCGGAACACTGAAGCTTTCTTT. Filled out from reference TRBV15 and TRBJ1-1, the complete variable domain reads DAMVIQNPRYQVTQFGKPVTLSCSQTLNHNVMYWYQQKSSQAPKLLFHYYDKDFNNEADTPDNFQSRRPNTSFCFLDIRSPGLGDTAMYLCATSSGGGVRNTEAFFGQGTRLTVV.

This clonotype turned up a few times. The chain uses TRBV7-9 and TRBJ1-4; no reliable D call. Between the trimmed V and J ends, which lost 5 bases and 7 bases, there was a span of 20 bases. This CDR3 spans 16 amino acids. Germline V gives CDR1 SEHNR, CDR2 FQNEAQ (reference sequence). In DNA form, the CDR3 reads TGTGCCAGCAGCCCATCGAGGCGGCAGGAAGGTGAAAAACTGTTTTTT. Its protein product is CASSPSRRQEGEKLFF.

The J gene is TRBJ2-1, the V gene TRBV2; a weak D match, TRBD2 (6 bases). Germline CDR1 reads SNHLY; CDR2 reads FYNNEI. Between the trimmed V and J ends, which lost 4 bases and 9 bases, there was a span of 13 bases. The CDR3 extends over 13 amino acids. CDR3 DNA sequence: TGTGCCAGCAGTGGGGAGGCGTTGGGTGAGCAGTTCTTC. Encoded protein: CASSGEALGEQFF.

This clonotype was found a few times. One end of the junction is discordant with germline, which a read error may explain. The chain employs TRBV29-1 and TRBJ2-7; no firm D call. Germline CDR1 and CDR2: SQVTM and ANQGSEA. This CDR3 is 12 amino acids long. CDR3 amino acids: CSVGPSVHEQCF. DNA of the CDR3: TGCAGCGTTGGTCCCTCCGTCCACGAGCAGTGCTTC.

The chain is built from TRBV6-1 and TRBJ1-5; weak D call: TRBD1 (6 bases). The CDR3 spans 12 residues. The germline V gene has CDR1 MNHNS and CDR2 SASEGT. Between the trimmed V and J ends, which lost 8 bases and 7 bases, there was a span of 12 bases. The DNA for the CDR3 is TGTGCCAGCGGGGGCCTTGACCAGCCCCAGCATTTT. The encoded protein is CASGGLDQPQHF.

This clonotype was seen only a few times. This chain uses TRBV14 with TRBJ1-3; TRBD1 might be the D (5 bases). This CDR3 is built from 15 residues. V lost 4 bases to trimming and J lost 2 bases, with 12 bases between them. Germline V lookup: CDR1 SGHDN, CDR2 FVKESK. The CDR3 sequence: CASSPGWGTGNTIYF. The CDR3 DNA follows: TGTGCCAGCAGCCCAGGTTGGGGGACTGGAAACACCATATATTTT.

This clonotype was seen only a few times. The V call is TRBV10-1, the J call TRBJ2-6; 11 nucleotides line up with TRBD1. CDR3 size: 18 residues. Trimming took 7 bases from V and 0 from J; bases not matched to a gene: 8. From germline, CDR1 is WNHNN and CDR2 SYGVQD (reference sequence). This CDR3 is CASTQGQGAFSGANVLTF. CDR3 nucleotide sequence: TGCGCCAGCACCCAAGGACAGGGGGCATTCTCTGGGGCCAACGTCCTGACTTTC.

This clonotype came up a few times. The CDR3 is CASILTGGLSNQPQHF. In nucleotides, the CDR3 is TGTGCCAGCATTCTGACAGGGGGCCTTAGCAATCAGCCCCAGCATTTT. The J gene is TRBJ1-5, the V gene TRBV28; 10 nucleotides agree with TRBD1. There are 16 residues in the CDR3. V lost 7 bases and J lost 0; bases outside the gene matches: 6. The germline V gene has CDR1 MDHEN and CDR2 SYDVKM.

This clonotype has ten or more counts. The chain couples TRBV28 to TRBJ2-3, with D uncertain. CDR1 and CDR2 from the germline V gene are MDHEN and SYDVKM. The V and J ends lost 6 bases and 2 bases respectively, with 6 bases between them. There are 12 residues in the CDR3. CDR3 sequence: CASSPATDTQYF. The CDR3 nucleotides read TGTGCCAGCAGCCCGGCCACAGATACGCAGTATTTT.

The table lists this clonotype with many counts. The chain employs TRBV28 and TRBJ2-2; no firm D call. Trimming pared 4 bases from V and 0 bases from J, leaving 6 bases between. Germline values: CDR1 MDHEN, CDR2 SYDVKM. The CDR3 is 14 residues long. CDR3 sequence: CASSSQPNTGELFF. The CDR3 DNA reads as TGTGCCAGCAGTTCACAGCCGAACACCGGGGAGCTGTTTTTT.

This clonotype was detected only a few times. The V gene is TRBV7-9, the J gene TRBJ1-5, with no clear D. V lost 2 bases to trimming and J lost 3 bases, with 8 bases between them. From germline, CDR1 is SEHNR and CDR2 FQNEAQ (reference sequence). This CDR3 spans 14 amino acids. This chain's CDR3 is CASSLSQDNQPQHF. CDR3 bases: TGTGCCAGCAGCTTAAGCCAGGACAATCAGCCCCAGCATTTT.

This clonotype was recorded many times. V and J are TRBV28 and TRBJ1-6; possibly TRBD1 for D (5 bases). Germline V CDR1 and CDR2: MDHEN, SYDVKM. The CDR3 sequence is 14 residues long. Trimming took off 2 bases at V and 14 bases at J, with 16 bases between the two ends. CDR3 protein: CASSLAGTQQALHF. For the CDR3, the DNA is TGTGCCAGCAGTTTAGCCGGGACTCAACAAGCCCTCCACTTT.

V is TRBV29-1 and J is TRBJ1-1; D might be TRBD1 (6 bases). Trimming removed 7 bases at V and 7 bases at J, with 19 bases between. Germline CDR1 and CDR2: SQVTM and ANQGSEA. The CDR3 is 13 amino acids. The CDR3 DNA follows: TGCAGCGCCGAGTTCGACAGGAACCTTGAAGCTTTCTTT. It specifies CSAEFDRNLEAFF.

This sequence joins TRBV11-2 and TRBJ2-5, with 8 bases lining up with TRBD1. In germline, CDR1 is SGHAT, CDR2 FQNNGV. The CDR3 consists of 14 residues. Trimming removed 2 bases from V and 6 bases from J; junction bases left unmatched: 5. CDR3: CASSLQGAAKTQYF. DNA of the CDR3: TGTGCCAGCAGCTTACAGGGGGCCGCGAAGACCCAGTACTTC.